This T cell receptor beta chain was profiled in a study of cytomegalovirus exposure and HLA in healthy donors. PCR used 60 Vbeta primers and 13 Jbeta primers. TCRdb keeps only in-frame clones here, not all; method: immunoSEQ multiplex PCR. The data hold over 85,000 clones, with more than 70% observed a single time. This clone was recorded only once. The length of the CDR3 is 16 residues. Germline lookup yields CDR1 SGHRS and CDR2 YFSETQ. Trimming removed 2 bases at V and 0 bases at J, with 12 bases between. The rearrangement joins TRBV5-1 to TRBJ1-3, with D uncertain. The sample consisted of PBMCs. The clonotype comes from a woman in her sixties in good health and CMV-seropositive. CDR3 coding DNA: TGCGCCAGCAGCTTAAACGCTGGGAGCTCTGGAAACACCATATATTTT. It yields the protein CASSLNAGSSGNTIYF.